This entry lists 6 T cell receptor beta chains sequenced from one sample in a study of tumor and adjacent non-tumor tissue in lung cancer. Three rounds of nested PCR, following a modified ARM-PCR protocol, produced the TCRbeta library. Each CDR3 protein is one row after TCRdb ran MiXCR on the multiplex PCR reads. The sample includes under 85,000 distinct CDR3 sequences, over 60% of them seen just once. RNA was extracted from bulk tissue without any cell sorting. This non-tumor lung sample came from over 3 cm beyond the tumor edge. Sequenced input: distant non-tumor lung tissue. These receptors originate from a man between 65 and 85 years old with non-small cell lung cancer.

This clonotype has a single count. A read error may account for a junction end that differs from germline. J is TRBJ1-5 and V is TRBV6-2 or TRBV6-3; perhaps TRBD1 as D (5 bases). The length of the CDR3 is 14 residues. CDR1 and CDR2 from the germline V gene are MNHEY and SVGEGT. CDR3 loop: CANSFHRLDQPQNF. The CDR3 DNA follows: TGTGCCAACAGTTTCCACAGGTTAGATCAGCCCCAGAATTTT.

Comments on this clonotype: A much larger clone lies a single base off, so this may be a read error. The chain has TRBV6-5 and TRBJ1-2, with D tentatively TRBD1 (5 bases). V was pared by 6 bases and J by 3 bases, with 14 bases between. Per the germline V gene, CDR1 is MNHEY and CDR2 is SVGAGI. CDR3 size: 14 residues. CDR3 amino acids: CASREGTQDYGYTF. DNA of the CDR3: TGTGCCAGCAGAGAGGGGACGCAGGACTATGGCTACACCTTC.

The chain is built from TRBV6-1 and TRBJ1-5; no definite D call. With 8 bases removed from V and 6 bases from J, the gap between germline ends came to 14 bases. Germline V gene data show CDR1 as MNHNS and CDR2 as SASEGT. This CDR3 spans 13 amino acids. As DNA, the CDR3 is TGTGCCAGCGATGTTAGTAGGGTTCAGCCCCAGCATTTT. Translating gives CASDVSRVQPQHF.

For this clonotype: A much larger clone sits a single nucleotide away, making a read error possible. In this CDR3 the conserved last residue, phenylalanine or tryptophan, is missing, so a read error is likely. The chain carries TRBV6-5 and TRBJ1-5, with 8 bases aligning to TRBD1. This CDR3 spans 15 amino acids. Looked up from germline, CDR1 is MNHEY and CDR2 is SVGAGI. V was clipped by 5 bases and J by 6 bases; unmatched bases: 9. The CDR3 loop is CASSPGQGFGQPQHS. The CDR3 DNA follows: TGTGCCAGCAGTCCCGGACAGGGTTTTGGTCAGCCCCAGCATTCT.

This chain links TRBV5-5 with TRBJ2-2; possible D gene TRBD1, 6 bases. V was pared by 6 bases and J by 0 bases, with 15 bases between. Germline CDR1 reads SGHKS; CDR2 reads YYEKEE (reference sequence). The CDR3 contains 16 residues. CDR3 sequence: CASNFGTGPNTGELFF. The CDR3 DNA is TGTGCCAGCAACTTCGGAACAGGGCCGAACACCGGGGAGCTGTTTTTT.

Turning to this clonotype: The junction differs from germline at one of its ends, possibly a read error. This chain uses TRBV10-3 with TRBJ2-2, with D hard to call. CDR1 and CDR2 from the germline V gene are ENHRY and SYGVKD. The CDR3 is 15 residues long. The CDR3 nucleotides read TGTGCCATCAGAGAGTCATCGAGGTCCGCCGGGGAGCTGTTTTTT. It codes for CAIRESSRSAGELFF.